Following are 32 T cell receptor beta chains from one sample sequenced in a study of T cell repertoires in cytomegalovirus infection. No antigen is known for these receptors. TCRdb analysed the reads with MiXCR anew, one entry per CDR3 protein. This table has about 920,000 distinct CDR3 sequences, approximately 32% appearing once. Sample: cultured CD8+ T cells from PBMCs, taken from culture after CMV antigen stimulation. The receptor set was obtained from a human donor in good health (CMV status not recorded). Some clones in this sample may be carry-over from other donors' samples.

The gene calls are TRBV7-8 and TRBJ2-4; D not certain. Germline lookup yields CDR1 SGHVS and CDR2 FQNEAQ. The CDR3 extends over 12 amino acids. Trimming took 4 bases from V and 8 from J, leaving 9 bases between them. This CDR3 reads CASSSTLDIQYF. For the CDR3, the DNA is TGTGCCAGCAGCTCCACGCTGGACATTCAGTACTTC.

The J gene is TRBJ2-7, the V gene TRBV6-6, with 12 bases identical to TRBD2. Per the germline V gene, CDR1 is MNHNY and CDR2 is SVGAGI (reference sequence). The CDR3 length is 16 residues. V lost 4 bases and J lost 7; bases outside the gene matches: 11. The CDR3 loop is CASSSGLAGPSGEQYV. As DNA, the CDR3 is TGTGCCAGCAGTTCCGGACTAGCGGGGCCCTCAGGGGAGCAGTACGTC.

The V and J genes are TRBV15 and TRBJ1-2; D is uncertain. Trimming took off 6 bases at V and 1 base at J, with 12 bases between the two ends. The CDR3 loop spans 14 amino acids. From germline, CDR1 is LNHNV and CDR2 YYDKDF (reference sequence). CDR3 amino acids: CATRGGVNNYGYTF. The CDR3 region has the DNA TGTGCCACCAGGGGTGGGGTCAATAACTATGGCTACACCTTC.

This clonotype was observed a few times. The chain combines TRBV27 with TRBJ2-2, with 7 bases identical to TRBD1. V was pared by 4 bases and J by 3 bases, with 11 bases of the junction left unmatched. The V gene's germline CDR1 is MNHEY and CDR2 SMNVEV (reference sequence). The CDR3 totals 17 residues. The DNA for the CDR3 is TGTGCCAGCAGTTCCGAAAAAGAGACAGGGTACACCGGGGAGCTGTTTTTT. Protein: CASSSEKETGYTGELFF.

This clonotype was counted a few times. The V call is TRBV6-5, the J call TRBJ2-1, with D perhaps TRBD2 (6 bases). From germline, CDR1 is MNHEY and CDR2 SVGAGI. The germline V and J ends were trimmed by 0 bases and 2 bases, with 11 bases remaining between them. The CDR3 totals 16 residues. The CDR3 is CASSYSVLAPYNEQFF. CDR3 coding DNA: TGTGCCAGCAGTTACTCGGTGCTAGCGCCCTACAATGAGCAGTTCTTC.

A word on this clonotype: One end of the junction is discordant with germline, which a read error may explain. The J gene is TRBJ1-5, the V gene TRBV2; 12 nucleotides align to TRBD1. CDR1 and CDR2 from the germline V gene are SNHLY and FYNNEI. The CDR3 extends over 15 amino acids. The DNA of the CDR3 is TGTGCCAGCAACCCCGGGACAGGGGGCAATCAGTCCCAGCATTTT. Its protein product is CASNPGTGGNQSQHF.

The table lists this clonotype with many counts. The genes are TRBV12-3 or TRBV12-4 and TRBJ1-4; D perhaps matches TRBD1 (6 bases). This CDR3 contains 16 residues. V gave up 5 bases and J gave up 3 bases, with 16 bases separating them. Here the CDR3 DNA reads TGTGCCAGCAGTATACCTAAGGACAGATCTAATGAAAAACTGTTTTTT. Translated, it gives CASSIPKDRSNEKLFF.

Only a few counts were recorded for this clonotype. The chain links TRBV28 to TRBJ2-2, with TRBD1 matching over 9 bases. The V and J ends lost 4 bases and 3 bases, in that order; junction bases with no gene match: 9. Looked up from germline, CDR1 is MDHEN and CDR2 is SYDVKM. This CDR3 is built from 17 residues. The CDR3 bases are TGTGCCAGCAGTTCCAGCGACAGGGGGTTATACACCGGGGAGCTGTTTTTT. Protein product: CASSSSDRGLYTGELFF.

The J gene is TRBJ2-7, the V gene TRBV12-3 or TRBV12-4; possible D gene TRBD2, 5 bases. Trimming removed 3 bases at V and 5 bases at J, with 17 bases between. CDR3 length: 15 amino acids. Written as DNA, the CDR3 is TGTGCCAGCAGTTTTGGCGGGCCTAAAACCCACGAGCAGTACTTC. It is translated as CASSFGGPKTHEQYF.

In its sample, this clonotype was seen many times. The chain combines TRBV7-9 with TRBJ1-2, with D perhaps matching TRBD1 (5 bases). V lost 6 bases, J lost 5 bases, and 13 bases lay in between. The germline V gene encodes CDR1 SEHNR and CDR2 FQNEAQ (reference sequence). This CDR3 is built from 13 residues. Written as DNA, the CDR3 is TGTGCCAGCAGTCCCCCCGACAGTTATGGCTACACCTTC. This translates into CASSPPDSYGYTF.

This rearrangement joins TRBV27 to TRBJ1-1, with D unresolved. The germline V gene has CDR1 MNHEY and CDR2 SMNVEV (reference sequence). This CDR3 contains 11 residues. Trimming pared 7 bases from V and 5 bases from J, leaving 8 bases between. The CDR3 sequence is CASMHSTEAFF. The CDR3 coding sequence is TGTGCCAGCATGCACAGTACTGAAGCTTTCTTT.

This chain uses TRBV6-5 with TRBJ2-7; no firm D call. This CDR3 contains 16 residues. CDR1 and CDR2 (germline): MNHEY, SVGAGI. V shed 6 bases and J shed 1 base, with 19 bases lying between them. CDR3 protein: CASSKILISVSYEQYV. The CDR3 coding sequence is TGTGCCAGCAGCAAAATTCTTATTTCAGTTTCCTACGAGCAGTACGTC.

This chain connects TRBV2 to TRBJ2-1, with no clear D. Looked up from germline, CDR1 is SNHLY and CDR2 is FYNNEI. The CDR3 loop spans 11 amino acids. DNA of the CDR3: TGTGCGCTTTCCCCGGCTGATGAGCAGTTCTTC. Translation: CALSPADEQFF.

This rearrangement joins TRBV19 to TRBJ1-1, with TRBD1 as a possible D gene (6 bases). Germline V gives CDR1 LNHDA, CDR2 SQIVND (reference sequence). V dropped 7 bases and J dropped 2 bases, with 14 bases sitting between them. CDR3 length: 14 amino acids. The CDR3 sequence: CASTKDRVNTEAFF. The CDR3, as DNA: TGTGCCAGTACCAAGGACAGAGTCAACACTGAAGCTTTCTTT.

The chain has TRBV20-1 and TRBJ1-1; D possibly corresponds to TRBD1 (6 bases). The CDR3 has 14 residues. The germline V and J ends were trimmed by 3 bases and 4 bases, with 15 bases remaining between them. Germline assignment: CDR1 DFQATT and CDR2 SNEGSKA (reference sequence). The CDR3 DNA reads TGCAGTGCTAGGCTAACAGGGAAAGGCACTGAAGCTTTCTTT. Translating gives CSARLTGKGTEAFF.

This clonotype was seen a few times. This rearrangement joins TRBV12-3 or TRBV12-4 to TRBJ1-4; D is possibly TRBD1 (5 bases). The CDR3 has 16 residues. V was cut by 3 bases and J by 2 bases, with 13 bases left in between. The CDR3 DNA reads TGTGCCAGCAGTTTCGCGACAGTCGCCACTAATGAAAAACTGTTTTTT. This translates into CASSFATVATNEKLFF.

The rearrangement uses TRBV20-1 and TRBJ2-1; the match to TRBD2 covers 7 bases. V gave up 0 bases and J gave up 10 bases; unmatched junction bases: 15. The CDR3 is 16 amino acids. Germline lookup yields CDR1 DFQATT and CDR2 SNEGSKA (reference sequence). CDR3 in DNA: TGCAGTGCTAGAGACCCGGGACTATGGGATCCGCGGGAGCAGTTCTTC. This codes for CSARDPGLWDPREQFF.

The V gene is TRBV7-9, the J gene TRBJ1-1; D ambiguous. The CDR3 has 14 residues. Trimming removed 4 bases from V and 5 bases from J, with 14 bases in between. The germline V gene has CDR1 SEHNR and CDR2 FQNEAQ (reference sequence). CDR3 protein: CASSSPKSGTEAFF. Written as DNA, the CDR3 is TGTGCCAGCAGCTCACCAAAGTCGGGGACTGAAGCTTTCTTT.

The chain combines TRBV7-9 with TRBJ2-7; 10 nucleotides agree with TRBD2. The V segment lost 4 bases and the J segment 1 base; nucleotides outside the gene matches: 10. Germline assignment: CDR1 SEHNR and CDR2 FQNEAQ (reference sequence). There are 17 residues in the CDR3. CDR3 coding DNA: TGTGCCAGCAGCTCCCCGGCTAGCGGGGGCCGGTCCTACGAGCAGTACTTC. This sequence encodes CASSSPASGGRSYEQYF.

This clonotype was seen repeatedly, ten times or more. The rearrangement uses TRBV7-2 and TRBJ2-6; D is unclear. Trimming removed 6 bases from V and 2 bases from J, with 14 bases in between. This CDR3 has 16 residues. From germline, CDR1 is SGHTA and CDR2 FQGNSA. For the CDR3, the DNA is TGTGCCAGCAGATCCCCCGGGCCCCCTGGGGCCAACGTCCTGACTTTC. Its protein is CASRSPGPPGANVLTF.

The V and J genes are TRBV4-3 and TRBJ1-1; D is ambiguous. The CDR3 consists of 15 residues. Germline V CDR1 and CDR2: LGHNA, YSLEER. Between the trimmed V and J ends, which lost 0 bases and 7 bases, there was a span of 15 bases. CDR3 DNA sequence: TGCGCCAGCAGCCAAGATCGGACGGACGGATATGAAGCTTTCTTT. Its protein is CASSQDRTDGYEAFF.

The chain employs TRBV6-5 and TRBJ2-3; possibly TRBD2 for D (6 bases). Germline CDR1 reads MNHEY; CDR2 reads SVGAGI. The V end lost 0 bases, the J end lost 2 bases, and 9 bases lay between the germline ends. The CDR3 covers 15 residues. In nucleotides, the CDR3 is TGTGCCAGCAGTTACTCTAGCGGTCTCACAGATACGCAGTATTTT. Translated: CASSYSSGLTDTQYF.

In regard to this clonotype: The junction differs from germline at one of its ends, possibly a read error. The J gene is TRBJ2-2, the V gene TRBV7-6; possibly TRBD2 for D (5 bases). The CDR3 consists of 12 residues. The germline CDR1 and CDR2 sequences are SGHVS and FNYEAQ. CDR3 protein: CASSLGSGEPFF. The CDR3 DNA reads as TGTGCCAGCAGCTTAGGATCCGGGGAGCCGTTTTTT.

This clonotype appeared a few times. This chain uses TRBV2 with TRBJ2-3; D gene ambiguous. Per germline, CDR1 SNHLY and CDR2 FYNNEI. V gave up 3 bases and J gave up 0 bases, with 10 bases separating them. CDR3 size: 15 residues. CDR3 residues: CASSEVIGSTDTQYF. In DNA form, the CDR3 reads TGTGCCAGCAGTGAGGTAATAGGTAGCACAGATACGCAGTATTTT. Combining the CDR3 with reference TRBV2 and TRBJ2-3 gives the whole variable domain EPEVTQTPSHQVTQMGQEVILRCVPISNHLYFYWYRQILGQKVEFLVSFYNNEISEKSEIFDDQFSVERPDGSNFTLKIRSTKLEDSAMYFCASSEVIGSTDTQYFGPGTRLTVL.

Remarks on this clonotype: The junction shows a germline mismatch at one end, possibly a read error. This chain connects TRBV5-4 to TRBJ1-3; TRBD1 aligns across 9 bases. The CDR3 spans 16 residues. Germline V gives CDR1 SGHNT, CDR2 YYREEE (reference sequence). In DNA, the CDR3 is TGTGCCAGCACCTTGGACAGGGGAGCTCCTGGAAACACCATATATTTT. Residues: CASTLDRGAPGNTIYF.

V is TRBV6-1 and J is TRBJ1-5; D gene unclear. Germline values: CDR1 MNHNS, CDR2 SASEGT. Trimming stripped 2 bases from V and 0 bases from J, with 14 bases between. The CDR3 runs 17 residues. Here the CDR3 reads CASSERTVVYSNQPQHF. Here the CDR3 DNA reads TGTGCCAGCAGTGAAAGAACTGTAGTATATAGCAATCAGCCCCAGCATTTT.

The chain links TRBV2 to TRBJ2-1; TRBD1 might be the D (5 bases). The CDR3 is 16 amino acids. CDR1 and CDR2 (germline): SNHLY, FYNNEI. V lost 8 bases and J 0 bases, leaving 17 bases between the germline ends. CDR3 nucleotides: TGTGCCAGCGACCCCCCCCTTGACAGCTCCTACAATGAGCAGTTCTTC. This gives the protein CASDPPLDSSYNEQFF.

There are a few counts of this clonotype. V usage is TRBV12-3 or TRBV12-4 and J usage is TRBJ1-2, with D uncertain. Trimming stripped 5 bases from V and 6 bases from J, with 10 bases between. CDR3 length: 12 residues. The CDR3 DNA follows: TGTGCCAGCAGTCCCGCACCTAATGGCTACACCTTC. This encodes CASSPAPNGYTF.

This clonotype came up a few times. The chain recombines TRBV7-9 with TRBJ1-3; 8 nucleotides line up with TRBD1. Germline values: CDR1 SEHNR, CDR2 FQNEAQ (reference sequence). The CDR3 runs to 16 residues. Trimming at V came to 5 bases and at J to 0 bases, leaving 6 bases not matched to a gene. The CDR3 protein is CASSTKQGGSGNTIYF. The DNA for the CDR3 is TGTGCCAGCAGCACAAAACAGGGGGGCTCTGGAAACACCATATATTTT.

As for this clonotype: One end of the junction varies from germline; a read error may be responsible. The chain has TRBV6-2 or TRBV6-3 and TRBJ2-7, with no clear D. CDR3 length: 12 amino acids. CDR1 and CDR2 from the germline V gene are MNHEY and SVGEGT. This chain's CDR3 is CANSESTYEQYF. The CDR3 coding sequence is TGTGCCAACAGTGAATCAACCTACGAGCAGTACTTC.

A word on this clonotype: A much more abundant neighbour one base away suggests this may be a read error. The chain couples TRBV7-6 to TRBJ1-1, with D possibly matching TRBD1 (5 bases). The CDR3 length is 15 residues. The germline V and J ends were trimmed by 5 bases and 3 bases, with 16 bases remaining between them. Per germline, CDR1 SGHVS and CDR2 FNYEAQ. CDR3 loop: CASSHGAEVDTEAFF. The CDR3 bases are TGTGCCAGCAGCCACGGGGCAGAGGTGGACACTGAAGCTTTCTTT.

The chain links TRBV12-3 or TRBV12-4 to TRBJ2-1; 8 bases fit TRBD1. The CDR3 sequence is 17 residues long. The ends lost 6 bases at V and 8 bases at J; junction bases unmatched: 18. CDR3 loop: CASSINPGQGREYEQFF. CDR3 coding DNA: TGTGCCAGCAGCATTAACCCTGGACAGGGAAGGGAGTATGAGCAGTTCTTC.